This T cell receptor beta chain was profiled in a study of blood T cell repertoires in COVID-19 (dated by TCRdb to 2019 to 2021). At the level of the whole study: Samples from collaborators originated in the United States, Italy and Spain and spanned both the acute and convalescent phases of COVID-19. The material from the prospective study consisted of cDNA or gDNA derived from T cells, B-cell-depleted T cells, or PBMCs. Deeply sampled blood TCRbeta repertoires from subjects exposed to, actively infected with, or recovered from COVID-19 were included in the dataset. The repertoires were released in a freely available public database intended as a resource for research on the immune response to SARS-CoV-2. Samples came from the ongoing ImmuneRACE study (first 160 participants) plus 1,254 subjects from 6 global collaborators. Sample metadata almost always included a de-identified subject ID, COVID-19 status, age in years and sex. Where available, HLA class I and class II types were obtained from metadata supplied by the sample provider rather than from assay-based typing. Broader findings and caveats from the paper: The amount of clinical and demographic metadata varied by source and participant and was provided uncurated.

Each collaborating institution followed its own protocols to collect whole blood in K2EDTA tubes. For TCRbeta analysis, collaborators shipped samples in one of three forms: frozen whole blood, isolated PBMCs, or DNA extracted from either of those sample types. This clone was picked up a small number of times. Its binding antigen is unknown. The input lacks base qualities; no much larger clone sits a single base away. The CDR3 measures 16 amino acids from cysteine to phenylalanine. Left in the record is the CDR3 DNA by itself, 48 bases read in frame from the first base. The germline V gene encodes CDR1 LGHNA and CDR2 YNFKEQ. Trimming at the junction amounts to 0 bases on V and 0 bases on J, and the germline ends lie 9 bases apart. TCRbeta CDR3 regions were amplified from genomic DNA by means of the immunoSEQ Assay, a bias-controlled multiplex PCR. The source study handled its data this way. Within the assay, amplification of reference gene primers was used to estimate how many nucleated cells each sample contained. To quantify the absolute abundance of each unique TCRbeta CDR3 rearrangement, sequence reads were collapsed and filtered. Productive Simpson clonality was computed per sample as the square root of Simpson's diversity index over productive rearrangements. TCRdb holds this immuneACCESS table with in-frame rearrangements only. Some clones are missing; in checked studies, unresolved V genes explain under half, and the rest has no known cause. Clone size and the V and J calls come from that table; the DNA yielded D and trimming. This sample has about 120,000 clones in its table, and approximately 90% of those were observed once. The ten largest clones capture 1.5% to 2% of the sample.

Sequencing was done on a sample of peripheral blood. The chain is assembled from TRBV4-2 and TRBJ1-3; the D gene remains uncertain. The source of this sequence is a human donor with active COVID-19. The donor label of this sample is uncertain. CDR3 sequence: CASSQDGGNSGNTIYF. The nucleotides are TGTGCCAGCAGCCAAGACGGAGGGAACTCTGGAAACACCATATATTTT.